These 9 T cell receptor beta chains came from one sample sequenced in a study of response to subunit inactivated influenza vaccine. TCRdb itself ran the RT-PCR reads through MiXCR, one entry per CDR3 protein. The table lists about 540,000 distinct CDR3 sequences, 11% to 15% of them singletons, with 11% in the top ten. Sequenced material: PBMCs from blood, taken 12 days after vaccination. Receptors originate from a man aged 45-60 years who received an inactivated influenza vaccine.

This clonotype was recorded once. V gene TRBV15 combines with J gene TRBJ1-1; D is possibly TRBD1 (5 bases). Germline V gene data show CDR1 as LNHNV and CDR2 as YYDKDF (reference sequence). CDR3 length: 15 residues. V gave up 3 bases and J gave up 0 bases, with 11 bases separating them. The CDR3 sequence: CATSREGNMNTEAFF. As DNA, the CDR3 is TGTGCCACCAGCAGGGAGGGGAACATGAACACTGAAGCTTTCTTT.

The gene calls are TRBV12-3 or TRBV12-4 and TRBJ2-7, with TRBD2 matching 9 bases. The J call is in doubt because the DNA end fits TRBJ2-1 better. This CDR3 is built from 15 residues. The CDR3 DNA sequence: TGTGCCAGCAGTTTACGGCGGGAGGGCAGGTACGAGCAGTTCTTC. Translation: CASSLRREGRYEQFF.

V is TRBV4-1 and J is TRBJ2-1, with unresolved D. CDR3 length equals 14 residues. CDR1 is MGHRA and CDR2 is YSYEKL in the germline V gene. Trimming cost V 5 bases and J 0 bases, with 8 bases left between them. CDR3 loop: CASSNTNSYNEQFF. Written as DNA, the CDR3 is TGCGCCAGCAGCAACACCAACTCCTACAATGAGCAGTTCTTC.

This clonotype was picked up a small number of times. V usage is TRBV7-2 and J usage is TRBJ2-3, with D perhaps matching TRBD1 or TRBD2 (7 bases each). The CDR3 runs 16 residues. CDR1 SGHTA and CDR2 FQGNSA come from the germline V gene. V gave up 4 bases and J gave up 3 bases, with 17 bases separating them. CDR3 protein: CASSSSTGRGTDTQYF. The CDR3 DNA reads TGTGCCAGCAGCTCTTCGACAGGGCGGGGGACAGATACGCAGTATTTT. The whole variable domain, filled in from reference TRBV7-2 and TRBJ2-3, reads GAGVSQSPSNKVTEKGKDVELRCDPISGHTALYWYRQSLGQGLEFLIYFQGNSAPDKSGLPSDRFSAERTGGSVSTLTIQRTQQEDSAVYLCASSSSTGRGTDTQYFGPGTRLTVL.

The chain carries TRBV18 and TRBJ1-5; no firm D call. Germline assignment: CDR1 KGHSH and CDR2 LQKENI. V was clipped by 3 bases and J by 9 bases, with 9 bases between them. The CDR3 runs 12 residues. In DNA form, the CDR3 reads TGTGCCAGCTCACCCGACGGCGGGCCCCAGCATTTT. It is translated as CASSPDGGPQHF.

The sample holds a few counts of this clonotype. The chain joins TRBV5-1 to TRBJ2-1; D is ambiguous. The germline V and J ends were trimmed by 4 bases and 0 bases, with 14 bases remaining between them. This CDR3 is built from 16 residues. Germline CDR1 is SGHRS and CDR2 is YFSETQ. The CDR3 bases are TGCGCCAGCAGCATCCCTATGACGAGCTCCTACAATGAGCAGTTCTTC. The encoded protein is CASSIPMTSSYNEQFF. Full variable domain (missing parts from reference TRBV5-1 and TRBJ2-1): KAGVTQTPRYLIKTRGQQVTLSCSPISGHRSVSWYQQTPGQGLQFLFEYFSETQRNKGNFPGRFSGRQFSNSRSEMNVSTLELGDSALYLCASSIPMTSSYNEQFFGPGTRLTVL.

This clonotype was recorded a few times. CDR3 sequence (DNA): TGTGCCAGCAGAAGAAAGACAGGGATCGGCTATGGCTACACCTTC. Its translation: CASRRKTGIGYGYTF. The chain couples TRBV28 to TRBJ1-2; TRBD1 matches 7 bases. Germline loops: CDR1 MDHEN, CDR2 SYDVKM. The CDR3 covers 15 residues. V shed 6 bases and J 4 bases; nucleotides not matched to a gene: 11.

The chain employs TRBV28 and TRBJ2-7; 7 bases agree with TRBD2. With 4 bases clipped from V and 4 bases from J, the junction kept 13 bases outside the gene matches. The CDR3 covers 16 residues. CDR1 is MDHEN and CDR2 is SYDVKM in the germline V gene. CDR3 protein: CASSSSSSGAPYEQYF. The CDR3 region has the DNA TGTGCCAGCAGTTCCTCCTCTAGCGGCGCCCCTTACGAGCAGTACTTC.

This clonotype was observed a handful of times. CDR3 sequence: CASRAGQRSSTDTQYF. The DNA for the CDR3 is TGTGCCAGCAGGGCGGGACAGCGGTCTAGCACAGATACGCAGTATTTT. This sequence joins TRBV6-2 or TRBV6-3 and TRBJ2-3; D may be TRBD1 (7 bases). CDR1 is MNHEY, CDR2 SVGEGT, per germline. There are 16 residues in the CDR3. Trimming pared 6 bases from V and 0 bases from J, leaving 16 bases between.